A single sample gave rise to the 3 T cell receptor beta chains below, sequenced in a study of CD8+CD57+ T cells in acquired aplastic anemia. Patients who underwent sequencing had shown CD8+CD57+ cell expansion by flow cytometry. Profiling of TCR beta VDJ combinations and CDR3 sequences used genomic DNA as template. TCRdb fed the reads into MiXCR, producing one record per CDR3 protein. This sample has around 430,000 distinct CDR3 sequences, with under 40% found just once. The specimen sequenced was sorted CD4+, CD8+, or CD8+CD57+ T cells (not recorded which) from PBMCs. Source of these receptors: a human donor with aplastic anemia.

This clonotype was seen a few times. No conserved phenylalanine or tryptophan is present at the end of the CDR3, so a read error is the likely explanation. The chain recombines TRBV9 with TRBJ1-3; possibly TRBD1 for D (5 bases). V lost 0 bases to trimming and J lost 1 base, with 14 bases between them. Germline assignment: CDR1 SGDLS and CDR2 YYNGEE. This CDR3 is 17 amino acids long. CDR3 sequence reads: CASSVEVRTGSGNTIYL. CDR3 DNA sequence: TGTGCCAGCAGCGTAGAAGTTAGAACAGGATCTGGAAACACCATATATCTT.

This clonotype was observed at least ten times. The genes are TRBV20-1 and TRBJ2-7, with 8 bases identical to TRBD1. CDR3 size: 12 residues. CDR1 and CDR2 from the germline V gene are DFQATT and SNEGSKA (reference sequence). V shed 5 bases, J shed 9 bases, and the junction held 9 bases outside the gene matches. CDR3: CSAPSGGGGQYF. CDR3 DNA sequence: TGCAGTGCTCCGTCAGGGGGCGGTGGGCAGTACTTC.

About this clonotype: Because the CDR3 is missing its conserved closing phenylalanine or tryptophan, this is likely a read error. The chain couples TRBV15 to TRBJ2-5; D call uncertain. The length of the CDR3 is 14 residues. Germline CDR1 LNHNV, CDR2 YYDKDF (reference sequence). The CDR3 here is CATSRGSEQETQYL. Written as DNA, the CDR3 is TGTGCCACTAGCAGAGGCAGCGAGCAAGAGACCCAGTACCTC.